The clone carrying this TCR beta chain was observed once. Its antigen is unknown. A junction boundary mismatches the germline segment, possibly from a read error. Germline V gene sequence: CDR1 WNHNN, CDR2 SYGVQD (reference sequence). This CDR3 is 13 amino acids long. RNA transcripts yielded amplified TCR beta CDR3 regions. The TCR CDR3 was amplified in a first-round RT-PCR using the HTBI primer set. From the multiplex PCR reads, TCRdb called clonotypes with MiXCR, one entry per CDR3 protein. The data show about 59,000 distinct CDR3 sequences, roughly 58% seen once. The source of the sample is a study of T cells in Graves' hyperthyroidism and ophthalmopathy. Study-wide findings and caveats: Blood also contained most expanded thyroid clonotypes above 0.001.

The J gene is TRBJ1-6, the V gene TRBV10-1, with TRBD1 as a possible D gene (5 bases). This receptor was identified in a woman in her sixties with Graves' ophthalmopathy. The sample consisted of blood. CDR3 sequence reads: CASSAGSNSPLHF. For the CDR3, the DNA is TGCGCCAGCAGTGCAGGGAGTAATTCACCCCTCCACTTC.